This is a list of T cell receptor beta chains from one sample in a study of shared clonotypes between healthy human individuals. The repertoire was sequenced with immunoSEQ multiplex PCR; TCRdb's copy has only in-frame clones and lacks some. The sample lists some 2,400,000 clones; about 94% were seen once. The sequenced sample was naive CD4+ T cells sorted from blood. These TCRs come from a man younger than 35 in good health. The CDR3 runs from the conserved cysteine through the conserved F or W. A D gene is named only where the DNA matches it firmly. Clone size appears in some rows only: once, few, many, or a class for an expanded clone.

j_gene | v_gene | d_gene | abundance | CDR3aa | CDR3nt
TRBJ2-1 | TRBV6-1 | TRBD2 | once | CASSGKGLAGTYNEQFF | TGTGCCAGCAGTGGAAAAGGACTAGCGGGGACCTACAATGAGCAGTTCTTC
TRBJ1-2 | TRBV18 | - | once | CASSAIHYGYTF | TGTGCCAGTTCCGCCATACATTATGGCTACACCTTC
TRBJ2-5 | TRBV19 | - | - | CASSRAWGQETQYF | TGTGCCAGTAGTAGGGCCTGGGGCCAAGAGACCCAGTACTTC
TRBJ2-2 | TRBV7-3 | - | - | CASSFYVTSNTGELFF | TGTGCCAGCAGCTTTTACGTCACGTCAAACACCGGGGAGCTGTTTTTT
TRBJ1-4 | TRBV6-1 | TRBD1 | - | CASSWRDRDEKLFF | TGTGCCAGCAGTTGGCGGGACAGGGATGAAAAACTGTTTTTT
TRBJ2-1 | TRBV5-1 | TRBD2 | - | CASSLMGRGSLDEQFF | TGCGCCAGCAGCTTGATGGGGCGGGGGAGCCTCGATGAGCAGTTCTTC
TRBJ1-3 | TRBV19 | - | - | CASSMTGNTIYF | TGTGCCAGTAGTATGACCGGAAACACCATATATTTT
TRBJ2-7 | TRBV7-9 | TRBD2 | - | CASSLEGGRASEQYF | TGTGCCAGCAGCTTAGAGGGCGGGAGGGCCTCCGAGCAGTACTTC
TRBJ2-7 | TRBV7-2 | - | - | CASSYRGAPAYEQYF | TGTGCCAGCAGTTACCGGGGGGCCCCGGCCTACGAGCAGTACTTC
TRBJ2-7 | TRBV9 | - | - | CASSVELAGNEQYF | TGTGCCAGCAGCGTAGAACTAGCCGGCAACGAGCAGTACTTC
TRBJ1-2 | TRBV18 | - | once | CASSPGTTNGYGYTF | TGTGCCAGCTCACCGGGGACCACGAATGGGTATGGCTACACCTTC
TRBJ1-5 | TRBV7-9 | - | once | CASSPYTNQPQHF | TGTGCCAGCAGCCCTTATACCAATCAGCCCCAGCATTTT
TRBJ1-5 | TRBV6-1 | - | once | CASSESRVQPQHF | TGTGCCAGCAGTGAAAGCAGGGTACAGCCCCAGCATTTT
TRBJ1-1 | TRBV7-2 | TRBD1 | - | CASSSGQGKGKTEAFF | TGTGCCAGCAGCTCCGGACAGGGAAAGGGCAAGACTGAAGCTTTCTTT
TRBJ1-5 | TRBV7-2 | - | - | CASSSRTGPQHF | TGTGCCAGCAGCTCAAGAACAGGGCCGCAGCATTTT
TRBJ1-4 | TRBV27 | TRBD1 | - | CASRGQDATNEKLFF | TGTGCCAGCAGGGGACAGGACGCAACTAATGAAAAACTGTTTTTT
TRBJ1-5 | TRBV6-1 | TRBD1 | - | CASSDETGGQPQHF | TGTGCCAGCAGTGACGAAACAGGGGGTCAGCCCCAGCATTTT
TRBJ1-2 | TRBV19 | - | - | CASSINDGSANYGYTF | TGTGCCAGTAGTATTAACGACGGTTCAGCTAACTATGGCTACACCTTC
TRBJ2-2 | TRBV11-3 | - | - | CASSLSYTGELFF | TGTGCCAGCAGCTTATCCTACACCGGGGAGCTGTTTTTT
TRBJ2-2 | TRBV5-6 | TRBD1 | few | CASSFWGQGFTGELFF | TGTGCCAGCAGCTTCTGGGGACAGGGGTTCACCGGGGAGCTGTTTTTT
TRBJ2-5 | TRBV5-4 | - | - | CASSLNSGLTQETQYF | TGTGCCAGCAGCTTGAACTCGGGCCTAACTCAAGAGACCCAGTACTTC
TRBJ2-1 | TRBV7-2 | TRBD2 | - | CASRLAGGRYNEQFF | TGTGCCAGCAGGCTAGCGGGAGGCCGATACAATGAGCAGTTCTTC
TRBJ2-1 | TRBV4-1 | TRBD2 | - | CASSQDPSGGRNEQFF | TGCGCCAGCAGCCAAGATCCTAGCGGGGGGCGCAATGAGCAGTTCTTC
TRBJ1-1 | TRBV4-1 | TRBD1 | - | CASSQVNRGLAEAFF | TGCGCCAGCAGCCAAGTGAACAGGGGATTAGCTGAAGCTTTCTTT
TRBJ1-2 | TRBV10-1 | TRBD1 | - | CASSPRTGAGYTF | TGCGCCAGCAGTCCGAGGACAGGGGCTGGCTACACCTTC
TRBJ1-2 | TRBV28 | - | - | CASSLIGQNYGYTF | TGTGCCAGCAGTTTAATAGGCCAGAACTATGGCTACACCTTC
TRBJ2-7 | TRBV27 | TRBD1 | - | CASSPTWGQSSYEQYF | TGTGCCAGCAGTCCAACCTGGGGACAGAGCTCCTACGAGCAGTACTTC
TRBJ1-5 | TRBV30 | - | - | CAWSLGSNQPQHF | TGTGCCTGGAGCCTGGGGAGCAATCAGCCCCAGCATTTT
TRBJ2-3 | TRBV4-3 | TRBD2 | - | CASTGLAGATDTQYF | TGCGCCAGCACGGGCCTAGCGGGAGCAACAGATACGCAGTATTTT
TRBJ1-5 | TRBV7-6 | - | - | CASSAFLAEPQHF | TGTGCCAGCAGCGCTTTCCTAGCGGAGCCCCAGCATTTT
TRBJ1-2 | TRBV7-2 | TRBD1 | - | CASSLGDSGGYTF | TGTGCCAGCAGCTTAGGGGACAGCGGTGGCTACACCTTC
TRBJ1-4 | TRBV15 | - | - | CATSRDHEGAYEKLFF | TGTGCCACCAGCAGAGATCACGAAGGCGCTTATGAAAAACTGTTTTTT
TRBJ2-5 | TRBV30 | - | - | CAWTGRETQYF | TGTGCCTGGACAGGGCGAGAGACCCAGTACTTC
TRBJ2-5 | TRBV18 | - | - | CASSPPSNRTQYF | TGTGCCAGCTCACCACCCTCAAATCGGACCCAGTACTTC
TRBJ2-7 | TRBV10-1 | - | - | CASSSEYEQYF | TGCGCCAGCAGTTCTGAGTACGAGCAGTACTTC
TRBJ1-1 | TRBV21-1 | - | - | CASSRLTGVSNGAENTEAFF | TGTGCCAGCAGCAGATTGACAGGGGTGAGTAACGGGGCAGAGAACACTGAAGCTTTCTTT
TRBJ2-3 | TRBV28 | - | - | CASSLQKDTQYF | TGTGCCAGCAGTTTACAGAAAGATACGCAGTATTTT
TRBJ1-4 | TRBV6-1 | - | - | CASSLGLPTNEKLFF | TGTGCCAGCAGTTTAGGACTCCCGACTAATGAAAAACTGTTTTTT
TRBJ2-3 | TRBV28 | - | - | CASSYPAGQLDTDTQYF | TGTGCCAGCAGTTACCCCGCGGGACAGCTAGACACAGATACGCAGTATTTT
TRBJ2-2 | TRBV7-2 | TRBD1 | - | CASSLEGDSTGELFF | TGTGCCAGCAGCTTAGAAGGGGACAGCACCGGGGAGCTGTTTTTT
TRBJ2-1 | TRBV27 | TRBD2 | - | CASSFGLAGGVYNEQFF | TGTGCCAGCAGTTTCGGCCTAGCGGGAGGAGTCTACAATGAGCAGTTCTTC
TRBJ1-5 | TRBV28 | TRBD1 | - | CASSLQGAFQPQHF | TGTGCCAGCAGCCTACAGGGGGCTTTCCAGCCCCAGCATTTT
TRBJ2-5 | TRBV10-3 | - | - | CAISELSQETQYF | TGTGCCATCAGTGAACTGTCGCAAGAGACCCAGTACTTC
TRBJ2-1 | TRBV30 | TRBD2 | - | CAWSTGGSLNEQFF | TGTGCCTGGAGTACGGGGGGTAGCCTCAATGAGCAGTTCTTC
TRBJ1-6 | TRBV13 | - | - | CASSLRESSPLHF | TGTGCCAGCAGCCTCCGGGAGAGTTCACCCCTCCACTTT
TRBJ2-5 | TRBV5-4 | - | - | CASSPQGQETQYF | TGTGCCAGCAGTCCTCAGGGCCAAGAGACCCAGTACTTC